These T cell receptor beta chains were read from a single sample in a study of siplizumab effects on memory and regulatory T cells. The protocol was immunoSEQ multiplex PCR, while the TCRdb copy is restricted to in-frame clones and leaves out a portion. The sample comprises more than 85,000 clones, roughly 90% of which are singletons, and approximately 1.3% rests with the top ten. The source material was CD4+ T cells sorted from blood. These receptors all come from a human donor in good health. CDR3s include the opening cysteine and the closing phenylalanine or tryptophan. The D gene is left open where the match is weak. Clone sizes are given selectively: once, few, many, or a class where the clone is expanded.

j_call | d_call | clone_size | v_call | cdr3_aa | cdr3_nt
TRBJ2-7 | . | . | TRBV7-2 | CASSRAAGDYEQYF | TGTGCCAGCAGCCGGGCGGCAGGGGACTACGAGCAGTACTTC
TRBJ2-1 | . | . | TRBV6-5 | CASRDRVTDEQFF | TGTGCCAGCAGAGACCGGGTTACGGATGAGCAGTTCTTC
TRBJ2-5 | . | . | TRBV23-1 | CASSQFFRGAGETQYF | TGCGCCAGCAGTCAATTCTTCCGGGGGGCCGGAGAGACCCAGTACTTC
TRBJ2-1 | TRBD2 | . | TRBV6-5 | CASSYQLAGYNEQFF | TGTGCCAGCAGTTACCAACTAGCGGGGTACAATGAGCAGTTCTTC
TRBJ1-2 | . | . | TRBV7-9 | CASSGDDSSYGYTF | TGTGCCAGCAGCGGGGACGACTCAAGCTATGGCTACACCTTC
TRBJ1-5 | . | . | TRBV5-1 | CASSFYIQVRGQPQHF | TGCGCCAGCAGCTTCTACATCCAGGTGAGGGGTCAGCCCCAGCATTTT
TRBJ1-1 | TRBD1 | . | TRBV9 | CASSARQGLAFF | TGTGCCAGCAGCGCCCGACAGGGTCTGGCTTTCTTT
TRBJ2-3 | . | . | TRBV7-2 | CASSLGQPSTDTQYF | TGTGCCAGCAGCCTCGGACAGCCTAGCACAGATACGCAGTATTTT
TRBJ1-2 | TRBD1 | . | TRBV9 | CASSVVPQGNYGYTF | TGTGCCAGCAGCGTAGTCCCACAGGGGAACTATGGCTACACCTTC
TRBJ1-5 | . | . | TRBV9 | CASSVGVMDGQPQHF | TGTGCCAGCAGCGTAGGCGTTATGGACGGGCAGCCCCAGCATTTT
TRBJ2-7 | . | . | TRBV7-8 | CASSPRGVGGGYEQYF | TGTGCCAGCAGCCCGCGCGGGGTAGGGGGCGGTTACGAGCAGTACTTC
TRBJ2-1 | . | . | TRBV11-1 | CASSPSPGDEQFF | TGTGCCAGCAGCCCCTCTCCGGGGGATGAGCAGTTCTTC
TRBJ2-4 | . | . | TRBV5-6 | CASSFLPSQNIQYF | TGTGCCAGCAGCTTCCTCCCTTCGCAAAACATTCAGTACTTC
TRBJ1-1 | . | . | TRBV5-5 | CASSFGPMNTEAFF | TGTGCCAGCAGCTTCGGACCCATGAACACTGAAGCTTTCTTT
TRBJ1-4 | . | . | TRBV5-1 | CASSLEGRGNEKLFF | TGCGCCAGCAGCTTGGAAGGGAGGGGGAATGAAAAACTGTTTTTT
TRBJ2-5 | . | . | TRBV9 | CASSVGSERNPYF | TGTGCCAGCAGCGTAGGGTCAGAAAGAAATCCGTACTTC
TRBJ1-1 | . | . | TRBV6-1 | CASSRTEYTEAFF | TGTGCCAGCAGTAGGACAGAGTACACTGAAGCTTTCTTT
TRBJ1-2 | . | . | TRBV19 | CASSIRPRANYGYTF | TGTGCCAGTAGTATTCGGCCCCGAGCTAACTATGGCTACACCTTC
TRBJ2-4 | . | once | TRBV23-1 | CARVGEVAKNIQYF | TGCGCCAGGGTAGGGGAGGTTGCCAAAAACATTCAGTACTTC
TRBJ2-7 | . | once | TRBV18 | CASSSGGFSYEQYF | TGTGCCAGCTCCTCAGGGGGGTTCTCCTACGAGCAGTACTTC
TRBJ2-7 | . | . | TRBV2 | CASSELGQTYEQYF | TGTGCCAGCAGTGAACTCGGACAGACCTACGAGCAGTACTTC
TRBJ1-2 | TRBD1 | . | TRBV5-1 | CASSPRQGYNYGYTF | TGCGCCAGCAGCCCCCGACAGGGATATAACTATGGCTACACCTTC
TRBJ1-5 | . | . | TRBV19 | CASSIRVVAGNQPQHF | TGTGCCAGTAGTATTCGGGTTGTTGCGGGCAATCAGCCCCAGCATTTT
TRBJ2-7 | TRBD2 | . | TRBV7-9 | CASSINSGSLEQYF | TGTGCCAGCAGCATAAATAGCGGGAGTCTGGAGCAGTACTTC
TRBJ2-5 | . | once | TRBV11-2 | CASSLDPGSGETQYF | TGTGCCAGCAGCTTAGATCCAGGGTCGGGAGAGACCCAGTACTTC
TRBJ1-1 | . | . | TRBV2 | CASSTLGRNTEAFF | TGTGCCAGCAGTACCCTGGGGCGGAACACTGAAGCTTTCTTT
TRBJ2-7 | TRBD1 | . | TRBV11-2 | CASSLRMGQGYEQYF | TGTGCCAGCAGCTTAAGGATGGGACAGGGCTACGAGCAGTACTTC
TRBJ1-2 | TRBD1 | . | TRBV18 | CASSPEQGRPYYGYTF | TGTGCCAGCTCACCGGAACAGGGGCGCCCTTACTATGGCTACACCTTC
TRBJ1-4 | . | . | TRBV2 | CASRDLRGFGTNEKLFF | TGTGCCAGCAGAGACCTCCGGGGGTTTGGAACTAATGAAAAACTGTTTTTT
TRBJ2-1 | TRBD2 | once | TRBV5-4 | CASSSMTSGSYNEQFF | TGTGCCAGCAGCTCTATGACTAGCGGCTCCTACAATGAGCAGTTCTTC
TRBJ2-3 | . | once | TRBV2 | CASRQKGSITDTQYF | TGTGCCAGCAGACAGAAAGGGAGTATCACAGATACGCAGTATTTT
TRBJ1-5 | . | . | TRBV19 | CASQTTDYSNQPQHF | TGTGCCAGCCAAACCACGGATTATAGCAATCAGCCCCAGCATTTT
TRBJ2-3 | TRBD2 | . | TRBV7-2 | CASSLGLAGAQYF | TGTGCCAGCAGCTTAGGACTAGCGGGAGCGCAGTATTTT
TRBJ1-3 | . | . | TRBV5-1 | CASSSGGGNTIYF | TGCGCCAGCAGCTCTGGGGGTGGAAACACCATATATTTT
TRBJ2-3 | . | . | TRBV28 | CASSLPGADTQYF | TGTGCCAGCAGTTTACCCGGAGCAGATACGCAGTATTTT
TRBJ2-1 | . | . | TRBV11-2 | CASSPRGGQVSYNEQFF | TGTGCCAGCAGCCCTAGGGGGGGACAGGTGAGCTACAATGAGCAGTTCTTC
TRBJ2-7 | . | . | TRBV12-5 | CASGLDLYEQYF | TGTGCTAGTGGTTTGGACCTTTACGAGCAGTACTTC
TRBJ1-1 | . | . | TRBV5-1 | CASSLAFRSEAFF | TGCGCCAGCAGCTTGGCCTTCCGCTCTGAAGCTTTCTTT
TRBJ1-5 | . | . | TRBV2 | CASRGVDKDQPQHF | TGTGCCAGCAGGGGAGTGGACAAAGATCAGCCCCAGCATTTT
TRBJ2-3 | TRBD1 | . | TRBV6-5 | CASGQDRSTDTQYF | TGTGCCAGCGGGCAGGACAGGAGCACAGATACGCAGTATTTT
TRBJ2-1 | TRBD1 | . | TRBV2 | CASSGQGARSYNEQFF | TGTGCCAGCAGTGGACAGGGGGCGAGGTCCTACAATGAGCAGTTCTTC
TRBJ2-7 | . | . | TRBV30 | CAWTGSYEQYF | TGTGCCTGGACAGGGTCCTACGAGCAGTACTTC
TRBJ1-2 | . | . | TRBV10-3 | CAISESGTGPYGYTF | TGTGCCATCAGTGAGTCAGGTACAGGCCCCTATGGCTACACCTTC
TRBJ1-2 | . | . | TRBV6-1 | CASSEVQGYGYTF | TGTGCCAGCAGTGAAGTACAGGGCTATGGCTACACCTTC
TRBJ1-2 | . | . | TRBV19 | CASRSGASVPNYGYTF | TGTGCCAGTAGGAGCGGGGCTTCTGTCCCTAACTATGGCTACACCTTC